The T cell receptor (beta chain) under discussion was sequenced for a study of blood T cell repertoires in COVID-19. Produced via immunoSEQ multiplex PCR; TCRdb's table is partial and in-frame only. The sample has 100,000 or so clones; over 75% are singletons. Trimming removed 1 base from V and 7 bases from J, with 5 bases in between. This CDR3 comprises 12 residues. Germline CDR1 and CDR2: SGHNT and YYREEE (reference sequence). The chain carries TRBV5-4 and TRBJ2-2; no definite D call. The material sequenced was peripheral blood. This TCR was recovered from a man aged 50 to 59 with acute or convalescent COVID-19. The CDR3 here is CASSLYVGELFF. The CDR3 DNA reads TGTGCCAGCAGCTTGTATGTCGGGGAGCTGTTTTTT.